Only a few counts were recorded for the clone carrying this TCR beta chain. Its specificity is unknown. Each CDR3 protein gets one entry after TCRdb re-called the 5' RACE reads with MiXCR. The profile shows some 240,000 distinct CDR3 sequences, around 8.8% of them singletons. Only healthy Caucasians were included as donors. The CDR3 is 12 amino acids. Deletions cut 9 bases from V and 3 bases from J, with 13 bases between. Germline V gene lookup returns CDR1 SGHKS and CDR2 YYEKEE (reference sequence). The data stem from a study of identical twins. Study results and limitations: Cross-sectional statistics underpinned the conclusions; the same donors were not followed.

The same specimen was also included in a second study, on yellow fever vaccine responses in identical twins.

The rearrangement links TRBV5-5 to TRBJ2-7; D may match TRBD1 or TRBD2 (5 bases each). The source is a woman between 18 and 30 years old in good health. The sequenced material came from CD8+ T cells sorted from blood. The CDR3 DNA follows: TGTGCCACCGCGGGTAGGGGCTACGAGCAGTACTTC. Protein: CATAGRGYEQYF.